The next 7 T cell receptor beta chains were all read from a single sample in a study of OX40 agonist ivuxolimab in advanced cancers. The assay was immunoSEQ multiplex PCR, and TCRdb's table has in-frame clones only and misses some. Among more than 75,000 clones, roughly four fifths were seen once, and the ten largest hold under 7%. Sequencing was performed on CD4+ or CD8+ T cells sorted from blood, taken in a trial of the OX40 agonist ivuxolimab. These receptors came from an adult with an advanced solid tumor such as melanoma, head and neck, liver or kidney cancer.

The J gene is TRBJ1-1, the V gene TRBV7-6; maybe TRBD1 (6 bases). The CDR3 loop spans 13 amino acids. CDR1 is SGHVS, CDR2 FNYEAQ, per germline. Trimming took off 5 bases at V and 5 bases at J, with 12 bases between the two ends. The CDR3 DNA is TGTGCCAGCAGCCCAGGGGTGGGAACTGAAGCTTTCTTT. This translates into CASSPGVGTEAFF.

The genes are TRBV7-2 and TRBJ2-2, with unresolved D. Germline V gene sequence: CDR1 SGHTA, CDR2 FQGNSA. The CDR3 loop spans 13 amino acids. V gave up 3 bases and J gave up 5 bases, with 7 bases separating them. The CDR3 DNA reads TGTGCCAGCAGCTTTAAAGGGACCGGGGAGCTGTTTTTT. This codes for CASSFKGTGELFF.

This chain connects TRBV5-6 to TRBJ1-1; D ambiguous. The germline V and J ends were trimmed by 0 bases and 0 bases, with 15 bases remaining between them. The CDR3 has 17 amino acids. The germline V gene encodes CDR1 SGHDT and CDR2 YYEEEE. CDR3 DNA: TGTGCCAGCAGCTTGGACCGATGGGGTAAGGTGAACACTGAAGCTTTCTTT. This translates into CASSLDRWGKVNTEAFF.

As concerns this clone: Other DNA sequences within the sample encode an identical CDR3. The CDR3 protein is CASSAQLRSHGYTF. The CDR3 coding sequence is TGTGCCAGCAGCGCCCAACTTCGGTCGCATGGCTACACCTTC. The chain recombines TRBV9 with TRBJ1-2; D is uncertain. Trimming left V 3 bases short and J 6 bases short, with 15 bases between. The CDR3 totals 14 residues. Germline V gives CDR1 SGDLS, CDR2 YYNGEE.

The chain recombines TRBV15 with TRBJ2-5; 10 nucleotides agree with TRBD2. The tail of the sequence fits TRBJ2-7 better, so the J call may be wrong. CDR1 and CDR2 from the germline V gene are LNHNV and YYDKDF (reference sequence). The CDR3 has 15 amino acids. The CDR3 nucleotides are TGTGCCACCAGCAGGGGAGCGGGGGGGTCCTACGAGCAGTACTTC. It yields the protein CATSRGAGGSYEQYF.

The gene calls are TRBV5-1 and TRBJ2-7; 9 bases match TRBD1. This CDR3 contains 17 residues. V gave up 0 bases and J gave up 3 bases; unmatched junction bases: 10. Germline CDR1 and CDR2: SGHRS and YFSETQ. The CDR3 DNA is TGCGCCAGCAGCTTGGGGACAGGGGATCTAATTCTCTACGAGCAGTACTTC. This gives the protein CASSLGTGDLILYEQYF.

The genes are TRBV18 and TRBJ1-1; tentatively, D is TRBD1 (6 bases). This CDR3 has 13 residues. Germline CDR1 is KGHSH and CDR2 is LQKENI. Between the trimmed V and J ends, which lost 5 bases and 5 bases, there was a span of 12 bases. The CDR3 coding sequence is TGTGCCAGCTCAACTTCAGGGGAAACTGAAGCTTTCTTT. This encodes CASSTSGETEAFF.